These T cell receptor beta chains were read from a single sample in a study of control samples from healthy donors and cancer patients. Produced via immunoSEQ multiplex PCR; TCRdb's table is partial and in-frame only. The sample includes approximately 170,000 clones, approximately 90% of them seen just once. Sequenced input: blood. These receptors came from a woman aged 25 to 45 in good health. Both conserved end residues are part of each CDR3. D genes are given only for firm matches. Size is omitted from some rows. Given values are once, few, many or a class for expanded clones.

cdr3_length	clone_size	v_call	j_call	d_call	cdr3_aa	cdr3_nt
13	NA	TRBV6-5	TRBJ2-2	NA	CASRRVNTGELFF	TGTGCCAGCCGGAGGGTAAACACCGGGGAGCTGTTTTTT
15	once	TRBV27	TRBJ2-7	TRBD2	CASRPLGGRSYEQYF	TGTGCCAGCAGACCCCTGGGCGGGAGGTCCTACGAGCAGTACTTC
14	NA	TRBV9	TRBJ2-7	NA	CASSATDDAYEQYF	TGTGCCAGCAGCGCCACGGACGACGCCTACGAGCAGTACTTC
11	NA	TRBV5-1	TRBJ2-3	NA	CASSSTHSQYF	TGCGCCAGCAGCTCTACGCACTCGCAGTATTTT
16	NA	TRBV4-1	TRBJ2-7	NA	CASSQVLGTFSYEQYF	TGCGCCAGCAGCCAAGTCTTGGGGACCTTTTCCTACGAGCAGTACTTC
12	NA	TRBV5-1	TRBJ2-4	NA	CASSLAGDIQYF	TGCGCCAGCAGCTTGGCCGGGGACATTCAGTACTTC
14	once	TRBV6-6	TRBJ2-1	TRBD1	CASPTAGGGNEQFF	TGTGCCAGCCCCACGGCAGGGGGCGGCAATGAGCAGTTCTTC
13	NA	TRBV7-3	TRBJ2-1	NA	CASSLSSWDEQFF	TGTGCCAGCAGCTTAAGTAGCTGGGACGAGCAGTTCTTC
13	NA	TRBV6-5	TRBJ1-2	TRBD1	CASTWDRYYGYTF	TGTGCCAGCACCTGGGACAGGTACTATGGCTACACCTTC
14	NA	TRBV2	TRBJ1-5	TRBD1	CASSAWTGDQPQHF	TGTGCCAGCAGCGCTTGGACAGGGGACCAGCCCCAGCATTTT
14	NA	TRBV6-5	TRBJ1-4	TRBD1	CASRKDRGNEKLFF	TGTGCCAGCAGGAAAGACAGGGGGAATGAAAAACTGTTTTTT
14	NA	TRBV6-5	TRBJ1-5	NA	CASSYSGLAQPQHF	TGTGCCAGCAGTTACTCGGGGCTGGCTCAGCCCCAGCATTTT
16	NA	TRBV21-1	TRBJ1-1	NA	CASSKEDRGLNTEAFF	TGTGCCAGCAGCAAAGAGGACAGGGGGCTTAACACTGAAGCTTTCTTT
15	NA	TRBV10-3	TRBJ2-2	TRBD2	CAIWTSGSSTGELFF	TGTGCCATTTGGACTAGCGGGAGTTCGACCGGGGAGCTGTTTTTT
18	NA	TRBV5-1	TRBJ1-2	TRBD1	CASSPGLGRGLFNYGYTF	TGCGCCAGCAGCCCCGGCCTTGGCAGGGGGCTCTTCAACTATGGCTACACCTTC
21	few	TRBV3-1/TRBV3-2	TRBJ1-5	TRBD1	CASSQAATGTGGFGGNQPQHF	TGTGCCAGCAGCCAAGCCGCCACCGGGACAGGAGGATTTGGGGGCAATCAGCCCCAGCATTTT
13	NA	TRBV12-3/TRBV12-4	TRBJ2-7	TRBD2	CASSPGGLGEQYF	TGTGCCAGCAGCCCGGGGGGGCTGGGGGAGCAGTACTTC
15	few	TRBV20-1	TRBJ2-2	NA	CSASRGEAETGELFF	TGCAGTGCTAGTAGGGGGGAGGCGGAGACCGGGGAGCTGTTTTTT
22	NA	TRBV12-5	TRBJ2-5	TRBD2	CASGLPTVGLAGGGIPQETQYF	TGTGCTAGTGGTTTGCCCACCGTGGGACTAGCGGGAGGAGGAATCCCCCAAGAGACCCAGTACTTC
15	NA	TRBV9	TRBJ1-5	NA	CASSAAGALNQPQHF	TGTGCCAGCAGCGCCGCAGGGGCCCTGAATCAGCCCCAGCATTTT
14	NA	TRBV28	TRBJ1-1	NA	CASSPQGIGTEAFF	TGTGCCAGCAGCCCACAGGGAATTGGCACTGAAGCTTTCTTT
12	NA	TRBV2	TRBJ1-1	NA	CASSEGWTEAFF	TGTGCCAGCAGTGAGGGGTGGACAGAAGCTTTCTTT
15	NA	TRBV6-6	TRBJ2-1	TRBD1	CASSPGTGTYNEQFF	TGTGCCAGCAGTCCCGGGACAGGGACCTACAATGAGCAGTTCTTC
15	NA	TRBV28	TRBJ2-4	NA	CASSSDRDLHNIQYF	TGTGCCAGCAGTTCGGACCGGGACTTGCATAACATTCAGTACTTC
13	NA	TRBV19	TRBJ1-1	NA	CASSSGRNTEAFF	TGTGCCAGTAGTAGCGGGAGGAACACTGAAGCTTTCTTT
16	NA	TRBV11-2	TRBJ1-4	NA	CASSLYLGEINEKLFF	TGTGCCAGCAGCTTATACCTAGGGGAGATTAATGAAAAACTGTTTTTT
14	NA	TRBV18	TRBJ2-5	NA	CASSPQVIQETQYF	TGTGCCAGCTCACCACAAGTGATTCAGGAGACCCAGTACTTC
16	NA	TRBV5-1	TRBJ2-1	TRBD2	CASSLMLAGGYNEQFF	TGCGCCAGCAGCTTGATGCTAGCGGGAGGTTACAATGAGCAGTTCTTC
14	NA	TRBV30	TRBJ1-4	NA	CAGLSLRDNEKLFF	TGTGCCGGGCTATCGTTGCGGGATAATGAAAAACTGTTTTTT
14	NA	TRBV6-5	TRBJ2-1	TRBD2	CASSKRGGNNEQFF	TGTGCCAGCAGTAAACGGGGGGGGAACAATGAGCAGTTCTTC
16	NA	TRBV28	TRBJ1-2	NA	CASSLDLPAGNYGYTF	TGTGCCAGCAGTTTGGACCTCCCCGCTGGTAACTATGGCTACACCTTC
13	NA	TRBV5-6	TRBJ1-1	NA	CASSQTSYTEAFF	TGTGCCAGCAGCCAGACATCCTACACTGAAGCTTTCTTT
13	once	TRBV19	TRBJ1-5	NA	CASSIAGRQPQHF	TGTGCCAGTAGTATAGCGGGGAGACAGCCCCAGCATTTT
14	NA	TRBV5-6	TRBJ2-6	NA	CASALFSGANVLTF	TGTGCCAGCGCGCTTTTCTCTGGGGCCAACGTCCTGACTTTC
13	NA	TRBV7-6	TRBJ1-3	NA	CASSLQGGNTIYF	TGTGCCAGCAGCTTACAGGGAGGAAACACCATATATTTT
16	NA	TRBV28	TRBJ2-7	NA	CASSSPADRSPYEQYF	TGTGCCAGCAGTTCCCCGGCCGACAGGTCCCCCTACGAGCAGTACTTC